The 26 T cell receptor beta chains below were found in one sample sequenced in a study of PD-1 blockade in classical Hodgkin lymphoma. Data came from immunoSEQ multiplex PCR; TCRdb stores just in-frame clones and leaves some out. The sample yields roughly 150,000 clones, nearly 80% seen once. Brentuximab vedotin exposure varied among the patients, all of whom had relapsed after autologous stem cell transplantation. Sequencing was performed on peripheral blood mononuclear cells (PBMCs), taken before the second cycle of nivolumab. The receptor set was obtained from a human donor with classical Hodgkin lymphoma.

The chain uses TRBV28 and TRBJ1-2; no firm D call. In germline, CDR1 is MDHEN, CDR2 SYDVKM. The CDR3 contains 12 residues. Trimming shortened V by 6 bases and J by 2 bases, and 7 bases separated the two germline ends. The CDR3 DNA reads TGTGCCAGCAGGCTGGGGAACTATGGCTACACCTTC. Translating gives CASRLGNYGYTF.

The V and J genes are TRBV28 and TRBJ2-1; 9 bases match TRBD2. Germline-derived CDR1 and CDR2 are MDHEN and SYDVKM. The CDR3 has 16 residues. The V gene end was trimmed by 3 bases and the J gene end by 5 bases; junction bases not matched to a gene: 8. Written as DNA, the CDR3 is TGTGCCAGCAGTTTTAGAGTAGCGGGAGTTCACAATGAGCAGTTCTTC. It is translated as CASSFRVAGVHNEQFF.

The gene calls are TRBV6-5 and TRBJ1-2; D unresolved. Germline-derived CDR1 and CDR2 are MNHEY and SVGAGI. V was shortened by 4 bases and J by 8 bases, with 8 bases between the two germline ends. This CDR3 is built from 11 residues. CDR3 region: CASSSLGGYTF. The CDR3 DNA reads as TGTGCCAGCAGTTCACTAGGGGGCTACACCTTC.

The chain recombines TRBV7-9 with TRBJ2-2; possibly TRBD1 for D (5 bases). Germline assignment: CDR1 SEHNR and CDR2 FQNEAQ (reference sequence). This CDR3 is 16 amino acids long. The ends were cut back, 2 bases at V and 5 bases at J, with 15 bases in the middle. The CDR3 bases are TGTGCCAGCAGCTTATCGGCAGGGCTGCGTACCGGGGAGCTGTTTTTT. It translates to CASSLSAGLRTGELFF.

The V gene is TRBV5-1, the J gene TRBJ2-7; D might be TRBD1 or TRBD2, each matching 5 bases. Trimming cost V 4 bases and J 6 bases, with 20 bases left between them. This CDR3 has 15 amino acids. In germline, CDR1 is SGHRS, CDR2 YFSETQ. CDR3 sequence reads: CASSRWGVSQGEQYF. In DNA, the CDR3 is TGCGCCAGCAGCCGCTGGGGAGTCTCCCAGGGCGAGCAGTACTTC.

The gene calls are TRBV20-1 and TRBJ2-1; D is uncertain. This CDR3 has 11 amino acids. CDR1 is DFQATT and CDR2 is SNEGSKA in the germline V gene (reference sequence). Trimming left V 3 bases short and J 6 bases short, with 6 bases between. CDR3 bases: TGCAGTGCTAGTCTGTTCAATGAGCAGTTCTTC. Amino acid sequence: CSASLFNEQFF.

The V gene is TRBV6-5, the J gene TRBJ1-2, with D possibly matching TRBD1 (5 bases). V was shortened by 6 bases and J by 8 bases, with 16 bases between the two germline ends. CDR1 MNHEY and CDR2 SVGAGI come from the germline V gene. CDR3 length: 13 amino acids. CDR3 nucleotide sequence: TGTGCCAGCAGAACTACCCAGGGTAGAGGCTACACCTTC. Its translation: CASRTTQGRGYTF.

The V and J genes are TRBV4-2 and TRBJ2-1, with TRBD2 matching over 7 bases. V was clipped by 1 base and J by 8 bases; unmatched bases: 8. The CDR3 has 15 amino acids. Germline loops: CDR1 LGHNA, CDR2 YNFKEQ. CDR3 in amino acids: CASSQGEGGRDEQFF. In nucleotides, the CDR3 is TGTGCCAGCAGCCAAGGAGAGGGAGGGCGCGATGAGCAGTTCTTC.

The chain uses TRBV18 and TRBJ2-7; D gene ambiguous. The CDR3 is 13 residues long. Between the trimmed V and J ends, which lost 0 bases and 2 bases, there was a span of 5 bases. Germline-derived CDR1 and CDR2 are KGHSH and LQKENI. The CDR3 loop reads CASSPPTAYEQYF. The CDR3 DNA reads as TGTGCCAGCTCACCACCTACAGCCTACGAGCAGTACTTC.

The genes are TRBV5-1 and TRBJ2-3; unclear D gene. Germline CDR1 is SGHRS and CDR2 is YFSETQ. V lost 1 base to trimming and J lost 2 bases, with 5 bases between them. The CDR3 contains 13 residues. CDR3 residues: CASSLPLTDTQYF. CDR3 sequence (DNA): TGCGCCAGCAGCTTGCCCCTCACAGATACGCAGTATTTT.

The chain has TRBV7-2 and TRBJ2-2; 7 nucleotides match TRBD2. There are 19 residues in the CDR3. J lost 4 bases, V lost 3 bases, and 17 bases had no gene match. The V gene's germline CDR1 is SGHTA and CDR2 FQGNSA. This chain's CDR3 is CASSFRRILSGVVTGELFF. The CDR3 coding sequence is TGTGCCAGCAGCTTCAGACGGATCCTCAGCGGGGTCGTCACCGGGGAGCTGTTTTTT. The variable domain in full, completed from reference TRBV7-2 and TRBJ2-2, reads GAGVSQSPSNKVTEKGKDVELRCDPISGHTALYWYRQSLGQGLEFLIYFQGNSAPDKSGLPSDRFSAERTGGSVSTLTIQRTQQEDSAVYLCASSFRRILSGVVTGELFFGEGSRLTVL.

J is TRBJ1-4 and V is TRBV4-1; 7 bases agree with TRBD1. With 4 bases clipped from V and 7 bases from J, the junction kept 15 bases outside the gene matches. CDR3 length equals 17 residues. Germline loops: CDR1 MGHRA, CDR2 YSYEKL. The CDR3 DNA follows: TGCGCCAGCAGCCGCGACCCCCGACAGGGTGTAGGTGAAAAACTGTTTTTT. Translated, it gives CASSRDPRQGVGEKLFF.

The rearrangement uses TRBV2 and TRBJ1-2; D is ambiguous. The CDR3 is 13 residues long. Germline V gives CDR1 SNHLY, CDR2 FYNNEI. The V and J ends lost 6 bases and 4 bases respectively, with 12 bases between them. CDR3 protein: CASSVGGSYGYTF. The CDR3 region has the DNA TGTGCCAGCAGCGTAGGAGGTTCCTATGGCTACACCTTC.

This chain links TRBV7-3 with TRBJ2-1; 8 bases agree with TRBD2. The CDR3 runs to 15 residues. The V gene's germline CDR1 is SGHTA and CDR2 FQGTGA. J was trimmed by 4 bases and V by 2 bases; bases with no gene match: 4. Here the CDR3 DNA reads TGTGCCAGCAGCTTAGAAATAGCGGGGTACAATGAGCAGTTCTTC. It specifies CASSLEIAGYNEQFF.

This chain links TRBV7-8 with TRBJ1-5, with D unresolved. With 5 bases removed from V and 7 bases from J, the gap between germline ends came to 9 bases. The CDR3 extends over 12 amino acids. CDR1 is SGHVS, CDR2 FQNEAQ, per germline. CDR3: CASSHNRQPQHF. CDR3 DNA sequence: TGTGCCAGCAGCCATAATCGGCAGCCCCAGCATTTT.

This chain uses TRBV10-3 with TRBJ2-1; TRBD2 matches 11 bases. The CDR3 covers 16 residues. V gave up 0 bases and J gave up 6 bases; unmatched junction bases: 4. Germline CDR1 and CDR2: ENHRY and SYGVKD. CDR3 DNA sequence: TGTGCCATCAGTGAGTCGGGTAGCGGGGGGGTCAATGAGCAGTTCTTC. The encoded protein is CAISESGSGGVNEQFF.

J is TRBJ1-2 and V is TRBV7-2; 7 positions agree with TRBD1. CDR1 is SGHTA and CDR2 is FQGNSA in the germline V gene. CDR3 length: 13 amino acids. The V segment lost 5 bases and the J segment 6 bases; nucleotides outside the gene matches: 6. The CDR3 spells CASSLTGADGYTF. The DNA for the CDR3 is TGTGCCAGCAGCCTCACAGGGGCGGATGGCTACACCTTC.

This clone was picked up one time. This chain joins TRBV7-9 and TRBJ2-7; 7 positions match TRBD1. The length of the CDR3 is 14 residues. Per the germline V gene, CDR1 is SEHNR and CDR2 is FQNEAQ (reference sequence). The trim removed 1 base at V and 2 bases at J, leaving 2 bases unmatched. The CDR3 loop is CASSLGQGTYEQYF. CDR3 nucleotides: TGTGCCAGCAGCTTAGGACAGGGCACCTACGAGCAGTACTTC. Full variable domain (rest looked up from reference TRBV7-9 and TRBJ2-7): DTGVSQNPRHKITKRGQNVTFRCDPISEHNRLYWYRQTLGQGPEFLTYFQNEAQLEKSRLLSDRFSAERPKGSFSTLEIQRTEQGDSAMYLCASSLGQGTYEQYFGPGTRLTVT.

The CDR3 here is CASSLVPGLAGDYEQYF. CDR3 DNA sequence: TGTGCCAGCAGCTTAGTCCCCGGACTAGCGGGAGATTACGAGCAGTACTTC. The chain carries TRBV7-8 and TRBJ2-7; 13 positions match TRBD2. The V segment lost 1 base and the J segment 4 bases; nucleotides outside the gene matches: 7. Germline loops: CDR1 SGHVS, CDR2 FQNEAQ. The CDR3 spans 17 residues.

CDR3 nucleotides: TGTGCCAGCAGTTACTCGACAGGGAATGAGCAGTTCTTC. Its protein is CASSYSTGNEQFF. This chain uses TRBV6-6 with TRBJ2-1; 7 bases map to TRBD1. This CDR3 comprises 13 residues. J lost 7 bases, V lost 0 bases, and 0 bases had no gene match. Germline CDR1 reads MNHNY; CDR2 reads SVGAGI (reference sequence).

This sequence joins TRBV6-1 and TRBJ2-7, with D possibly matching TRBD2 (5 bases). Germline V gene sequence: CDR1 MNHNS, CDR2 SASEGT. V was clipped by 5 bases and J by 7 bases, with 9 bases between them. CDR3 length: 11 amino acids. Here the CDR3 reads CASSYGMEQYF. In DNA form, the CDR3 reads TGTGCCAGCAGTTACGGGATGGAGCAGTACTTC.

This chain uses TRBV18 with TRBJ2-5; D might be TRBD1 (6 bases). Germline CDR1 KGHSH, CDR2 LQKENI. Trimming shortened V by 0 bases and J by 2 bases, and 10 bases separated the two germline ends. The CDR3 spans 15 residues. CDR3 loop: CASSPPEQGQETQYF. CDR3 nucleotides: TGTGCCAGCTCACCACCGGAACAGGGTCAAGAGACCCAGTACTTC. Combining the CDR3 with reference TRBV18 and TRBJ2-5 gives the whole variable domain NAGVMQNPRHLVRRRGQEARLRCSPMKGHSHVYWYRQLPEEGLKFMVYLQKENIIDESGMPKERFSAEFPKEGPSILRIQQVVRGDSAAYFCASSPPEQGQETQYFGPGTRLLVL.

The chain couples TRBV29-1 to TRBJ2-5, with 11 bases aligning to TRBD2. The CDR3 extends over 15 amino acids. After removal of 1 base from V and 5 bases from J, the junction contained 6 bases not matched to a gene. CDR1 SQVTM and CDR2 ANQGSEA come from the germline V gene. The CDR3: CSVEVIAGGRETQYF. The CDR3, as DNA: TGCAGCGTTGAAGTCATAGCGGGAGGGCGCGAGACCCAGTACTTC.

The chain combines TRBV9 with TRBJ1-4; D not certain. The V and J ends lost 0 bases and 6 bases respectively, with 9 bases between them. This CDR3 contains 14 residues. Germline V lookup: CDR1 SGDLS, CDR2 YYNGEE. The CDR3 DNA sequence: TGTGCCAGCAGCGTAGGTGTAAATCATGAAAAACTGTTTTTT. Its translation is CASSVGVNHEKLFF.

V usage is TRBV27 and J usage is TRBJ2-7, with D possibly called TRBD1 or TRBD2 (5 bases each). The germline gives CDR1 MNHEY, CDR2 SMNVEV (reference sequence). This CDR3 is 15 amino acids long. The V gene lost 5 bases and the J gene lost 3 bases, with 17 bases spanning the gap. CDR3 region: CASSPRGPRVYEQYF. For the CDR3, the DNA is TGTGCCAGCAGTCCACGGGGCCCTCGGGTCTACGAGCAGTACTTC.

The genes are TRBV7-9 and TRBJ1-1; TRBD1 agrees at 8 bases. CDR3 size: 13 residues. J was trimmed by 4 bases and V by 7 bases; bases with no gene match: 5. Per germline, CDR1 SEHNR and CDR2 FQNEAQ (reference sequence). CDR3 coding DNA: TGTGCCAGCATCCTAGACAGGGGCACTGAAGCTTTCTTT. Translated, it gives CASILDRGTEAFF.